The text below deals with one T cell receptor beta chain. The antigen remains undetermined. These data belong to a study of response to subunit inactivated influenza vaccine. Regarding the study as a whole: Authors proposed each seasonal influenza vaccination draws in few new T cells.

The CDR3 loop spans 14 amino acids. Trimming took 6 bases from V and 0 from J, leaving 15 bases between them. Germline assignment: CDR1 DFQATT and CDR2 SNEGSKA (reference sequence). MiXCR, applied by TCRdb to the RT-PCR reads, yields one record per CDR3 protein. The sample shows 610,000 or so distinct CDR3 sequences, roughly 15% of them seen only once. The V gene is TRBV20-1, the J gene TRBJ2-7, with D possibly being TRBD1 or TRBD2 (5 bases each). Sequenced here: PBMCs from blood, sampled approximately 12 days after vaccination. The source is a man aged 45-65 years who received an inactivated influenza vaccine. As DNA, the CDR3 is TGCAGTGCCCCCGGGACCCAAAGCTCCTACGAGCAGTACTTC. Protein: CSAPGTQSSYEQYF.